The 31 T cell receptor beta chains in this list originate from one sample, sequenced in a study of low-dose radiotherapy and immunotherapy resistance in tumors. Documented time point: before trial treatment. Primers targeting TRAV and TRBV primed first-strand cDNA, covering alpha and beta chains. TCR amplification ran 15 to 20 PCR cycles using constant-region and V-primer adapter primers. TCRdb used MiXCR to reprocess the reads, holding one entry per CDR3 protein. Altogether some 85,000 distinct CDR3 sequences are present, approximately 20% being singletons, with the ten largest covering less than 6%. The input for sequencing was PBMCs, taken before treatment. The receptors derive from a male donor with prostate cancer.

There are many counts of this clonotype. This chain uses TRBV24-1 with TRBJ1-2; TRBD1 might be the D (6 bases). The germline gives CDR1 KGHDR, CDR2 SFDVKD. The V end lost 6 bases, the J end lost 4 bases, and 11 bases lay between the germline ends. This CDR3 contains 13 residues. CDR3 in amino acids: CATSQTGTYGYTF. CDR3 DNA sequence: TGTGCCACCAGTCAAACAGGGACCTATGGCTACACCTTC.

This clonotype was counted at least ten times. The chain combines TRBV3-1 with TRBJ2-1; D gene uncertain. This CDR3 spans 16 amino acids. Deletions cut 0 bases from V and 0 bases from J, with 9 bases between. The germline V gene encodes CDR1 LGHDT and CDR2 YNNKEL (reference sequence). The CDR3 coding sequence is TGTGCCAGCAGCCAAGACGGCTCGAGCTCCTACAATGAGCAGTTCTTC. Protein product: CASSQDGSSSYNEQFF.

In its sample, this clonotype was seen many times. This chain connects TRBV28 to TRBJ2-5; tentative D call: TRBD1 (5 bases). This CDR3 comprises 14 residues. Trimming removed 2 bases at V and 1 base at J, with 8 bases between. CDR1 MDHEN and CDR2 SYDVKM come from the germline V gene. The chain's CDR3 is CASSLAQGQETQYF. In DNA, the CDR3 is TGTGCCAGCAGTTTAGCGCAGGGCCAAGAGACCCAGTACTTC. The variable domain in full, with the rest retrieved from reference TRBV28 and TRBJ2-5, is DVKVTQSSRYLVKRTGEKVFLECVQDMDHENMFWYRQDPGLGLRLIYFSYDVKMKEKGDIPEGYSVSREKKERFSLILESASTNQTSMYLCASSLAQGQETQYFGPGTRLLVL.

The sample holds many counts of this clonotype. The rearrangement links TRBV19 to TRBJ2-2; no reliable D call. Trimming stripped 3 bases from V and 2 bases from J, with 10 bases between. This CDR3 comprises 15 residues. Germline assignment: CDR1 LNHDA and CDR2 SQIVND (reference sequence). The CDR3, as DNA: TGTGCCAGTAGTATCCTCAGCACCAACACCGGGGAGCTGTTTTTT. Translation gives CASSILSTNTGELFF.

This clonotype was found many times. V usage is TRBV7-9 and J usage is TRBJ1-1, with 7 nucleotides matching TRBD1. CDR1 and CDR2 (germline): SEHNR, FQNEAQ (reference sequence). Trimming cost V 1 base and J 7 bases; bases outside gene matches: 9. CDR3 size: 15 residues. CDR3 in amino acids: CASSLVPTGTDEAFF. In DNA form, the CDR3 reads TGTGCCAGCAGCTTAGTCCCCACCGGGACAGATGAAGCTTTCTTT.

This clonotype was counted ten times or more. The chain combines TRBV19 with TRBJ2-7; D is undetermined. The germline V gene has CDR1 LNHDA and CDR2 SQIVND (reference sequence). The V end was cut by 3 bases, the J end by 0 bases, with 6 bases between. The CDR3 is 13 residues long. CDR3 bases: TGTGCCAGTAGTATCCAGAGCTCCTACGAGCAGTACTTC. Its translation: CASSIQSSYEQYF.

This clonotype has ten or more counts. The J gene is TRBJ2-3, the V gene TRBV4-1, with D maybe TRBD1 (6 bases). V lost 4 bases and J 3 bases, leaving 11 bases between the germline ends. CDR3 size: 14 residues. Germline-derived CDR1 and CDR2 are MGHRA and YSYEKL. In nucleotides, the CDR3 is TGCGCCAGCAGCCCTCCAGACAGGACAGATACGCAGTATTTT. Residues: CASSPPDRTDTQYF.

Many counts were recorded for this clonotype. The CDR3 sequence is CASSAGLVTAEQYF. DNA for the CDR3: TGTGCCAGCAGCGCCGGACTAGTTACGGCGGAGCAGTACTTC. The rearrangement joins TRBV13 to TRBJ2-7; 7 positions match TRBD2. The CDR3 covers 14 residues. J lost 7 bases, V lost 5 bases, and 11 bases had no gene match. Per the germline V gene, CDR1 is PRHDT and CDR2 is FYEKMQ (reference sequence).

The chain is built from TRBV5-1 and TRBJ2-7; 11 bases are shared with TRBD2. Per germline, CDR1 SGHRS and CDR2 YFSETQ. Unmatched junction bases numbered 23, after V lost 3 bases and J lost 6 bases. There are 20 residues in the CDR3. The CDR3, as DNA: TGCGCCAGCAGCTCCCGGGGGGCGCGATTAGCGGGAGGGCCTTCATCCGAGCAGTACTTC. As protein: CASSSRGARLAGGPSSEQYF.

To note about this clonotype: Only one base separates this from a far larger clonotype, so it likely reflects a read error. The chain joins TRBV5-3 to TRBJ2-7, with D possibly TRBD2 on 5 matching bases. TRBV5-3 is an ORF, with its function uncertain. V lost 8 bases and J lost 7, with 19 bases in between. CDR3 size: 13 residues. Here the CDR3 reads CASSGYMGNEQYF. CDR3 coding DNA: TGTGCCAGCAGCGGTTACATGGGAAATGAGCAGTACTTC.

Details on this clonotype: This may be a read error, as it is one base from a much larger clone. The gene calls are TRBV7-2 and TRBJ2-6, with D perhaps matching TRBD1 (5 bases). The germline V gene has CDR1 SGHTA and CDR2 FQGNSA. The length of the CDR3 is 17 residues. CDR3 in amino acids: CASSLESGASGANVLIF. DNA for the CDR3: TGTGCCAGCAGCTTAGAGAGTGGCGCCAGTGGGGCCAACGTCCTGATTTTC.

The chain combines TRBV20-1 with TRBJ2-3; D unresolved. The germline V gene has CDR1 DFQATT and CDR2 SNEGSKA (reference sequence). V lost 0 bases and J lost 6, with 13 bases in between. CDR3 length equals 14 residues. The CDR3 here is CSARDASGWDTQYF. The DNA of the CDR3 is TGCAGTGCTAGAGACGCTAGTGGGTGGGATACGCAGTATTTT.

This clonotype was seen ten or more times. The chain is built from TRBV20-1 and TRBJ2-5, with 7 positions matching TRBD1. This CDR3 is 15 amino acids long. Germline V gene data show CDR1 as DFQATT and CDR2 as SNEGSKA (reference sequence). After removal of 1 base from V and 5 bases from J, the junction contained 10 bases not matched to a gene. The CDR3 region is CSARGGGQAWETQYF. The CDR3 DNA follows: TGCAGTGCTAGAGGGGGTGGACAGGCGTGGGAGACCCAGTACTTC.

Ten or more counts support this clonotype. The chain recombines TRBV2 with TRBJ2-3, with a weak D call TRBD1 (5 bases). The CDR3 extends over 16 amino acids. The V end was cut by 2 bases, the J end by 1 base, with 13 bases between. Germline-derived CDR1 and CDR2 are SNHLY and FYNNEI. The CDR3 region has the DNA TGTGCCAGCAGTGAAAACAGGAGAGGACGCACAGATACGCAGTATTTT. Amino acids: CASSENRRGRTDTQYF.

This clonotype was found many times. The chain uses TRBV24-1 and TRBJ2-2, with unresolved D. V was shortened by 6 bases and J by 6 bases, with 16 bases between the two germline ends. This CDR3 spans 15 amino acids. Germline V lookup: CDR1 KGHDR, CDR2 SFDVKD. CDR3 sequence: CATSPGGSKSGELFF. The CDR3 bases are TGTGCCACCAGTCCAGGTGGTAGTAAATCCGGGGAGCTGTTTTTT.

This clonotype was counted many times. J is TRBJ2-2 and V is TRBV7-2; no clear D. CDR3 length: 12 amino acids. V lost 0 bases and J 7 bases, leaving 3 bases between the germline ends. Germline-derived CDR1 and CDR2 are SGHTA and FQGNSA. The CDR3 DNA follows: TGTGCCAGCAGCTTAGCGAACGGGGAGCTGTTTTTT. This encodes CASSLANGELFF.

This clonotype was detected ten times or more. The chain links TRBV20-1 to TRBJ2-5; TRBD2 might be the D (7 bases). The CDR3 is made up of 16 amino acids. V lost 0 bases to trimming and J lost 5 bases, with 19 bases between them. CDR1 is DFQATT, CDR2 SNEGSKA, per germline (reference sequence). CDR3: CSARDSQGGAGETQYF. CDR3 coding DNA: TGCAGTGCTAGAGATTCCCAAGGGGGGGCGGGCGAGACCCAGTACTTC.

There are many counts of this clonotype. In nucleotides, the CDR3 is TGTGCCAGCGGGCGGGGCGCGGGAGAGCAGTACTTC. Its translation: CASGRGAGEQYF. The V and J genes are TRBV11-1 and TRBJ2-7; tentatively, D is TRBD2 (6 bases). The CDR3 has 12 amino acids. Germline V gene lookup returns CDR1 SGHAT and CDR2 FQDESV (reference sequence). V was clipped by 8 bases and J by 7 bases, with 15 bases between them.

In this sample, this clonotype turned up many times. The chain has TRBV19 and TRBJ1-2; D is perhaps TRBD1 (6 bases). The CDR3 sequence is 14 residues long. The germline V gene has CDR1 LNHDA and CDR2 SQIVND (reference sequence). V dropped 1 base and J dropped 7 bases, with 13 bases sitting between them. The DNA for the CDR3 is TGTGCCAGTAGTATAGGTTGGACAGATGGTGGCTACACCTTC. This codes for CASSIGWTDGGYTF.

The rearrangement uses TRBV7-6 and TRBJ1-1; D may be TRBD1 (6 bases). CDR1 SGHVS and CDR2 FNYEAQ come from the germline V gene. The length of the CDR3 is 13 residues. The ends were cut back, 5 bases at V and 1 base at J, with 8 bases in the middle. The CDR3 coding sequence is TGTGCCAGCAGCCGGGACACGAACACTGAAGCTTTCTTT. Its protein product is CASSRDTNTEAFF.

This clonotype was seen repeatedly, ten times or more. The chain couples TRBV24-1 to TRBJ1-4, with 8 bases fitting TRBD1. This CDR3 has 14 amino acids. V lost 6 bases, J lost 6 bases, and 5 bases stayed unmatched. Per the germline V gene, CDR1 is KGHDR and CDR2 is SFDVKD. CDR3 nucleotides: TGTGCCACCAGTTCCGGGACAGGTTATGAAAAACTGTTTTTT. Protein: CATSSGTGYEKLFF.

This clonotype has at least ten counts. This sequence joins TRBV20-1 and TRBJ1-5, with 7 bases lining up with TRBD1. V lost 6 bases and J lost 1; bases outside the gene matches: 9. The V gene's germline CDR1 is DFQATT and CDR2 SNEGSKA (reference sequence). There are 15 residues in the CDR3. The CDR3 nucleotides read TGCAGTGCCCCCTTGGAGGGGGCAAGCAATCAGCCCCAGCATTTT. Translated, it gives CSAPLEGASNQPQHF.

This chain connects TRBV19 to TRBJ2-1; tentative D call: TRBD1 (6 bases). The CDR3 totals 16 residues. V was trimmed by 6 bases and J by 3 bases, leaving 18 bases between them. CDR1 and CDR2 from the germline V gene are LNHDA and SQIVND (reference sequence). The CDR3 sequence is CASSRKGGRRYNEQFF. CDR3 sequence (DNA): TGTGCCAGTAGCCGCAAAGGGGGACGGCGCTACAATGAGCAGTTCTTC.

This clonotype was counted many times. The chain carries TRBV12-3 or TRBV12-4 and TRBJ1-1; D may be TRBD1 (6 bases). The CDR3 has 12 amino acids. Trimming took 6 bases from V and 10 from J, leaving 15 bases between them. CDR3 residues: CASRRDTWGAFF. Written as DNA, the CDR3 is TGTGCCAGCAGGCGGGACACCTGGGGAGCTTTCTTT.

There are many counts of this clonotype. This chain joins TRBV5-1 and TRBJ1-4, with 8 bases aligning to TRBD1. Germline lookup yields CDR1 SGHRS and CDR2 YFSETQ. The CDR3 is made up of 16 amino acids. Unmatched junction bases numbered 10, after V lost 4 bases and J lost 5 bases. The CDR3 region has the DNA TGCGCCAGCAGCCCGAGCCGACAGGGGACGAATGAAAAACTGTTTTTT. This sequence encodes CASSPSRQGTNEKLFF.

In this sample, this clonotype turned up a few times. Only one base separates this from a far larger clonotype, so it likely reflects a read error. CDR3 in DNA: TGTGCCAGCAGCCAAGGGGACAGAGACAATGAGCAGTACTTC. Protein product: CASSQGDRDNEQYF. V usage is TRBV4-2 and J usage is TRBJ2-7, with 7 bases fitting TRBD1. After removal of 1 base from V and 7 bases from J, the junction contained 7 bases not matched to a gene. Germline CDR1 LGHNA, CDR2 YNFKEQ. This CDR3 is 14 amino acids long.

This clonotype turned up a few times. This chain uses TRBV19 with TRBJ2-7; 10 positions agree with TRBD2. The length of the CDR3 is 14 residues. V lost 5 bases, J lost 2 bases, and 3 bases stayed unmatched. The V gene's germline CDR1 is LNHDA and CDR2 SQIVND (reference sequence). The CDR3: CASSLAGDPYEQYF. The CDR3 DNA sequence: TGTGCCAGTAGTCTAGCGGGGGATCCCTACGAGCAGTACTTC.

This clonotype is medium-sized (0.01 to 0.1%) in the sample. The gene calls are TRBV3-1 and TRBJ2-1; TRBD2 matches at 13 bases. CDR3 length: 18 residues. V was clipped by 2 bases and J by 1 base; unmatched bases: 5. Germline assignment: CDR1 LGHDT and CDR2 YNNKEL (reference sequence). In DNA form, the CDR3 reads TGTGCCAGCAGCCAAAGGACTAGCGGGAGAGTGTCCTACAATGAGCAGTTCTTC. Its protein is CASSQRTSGRVSYNEQFF.

Ten or more counts support this clonotype. This chain joins TRBV5-1 and TRBJ2-2, with 7 bases fitting TRBD2. The CDR3 runs 15 residues. Germline V gene sequence: CDR1 SGHRS, CDR2 YFSETQ. Trimming at V came to 3 bases and at J to 3 bases, leaving 5 bases not matched to a gene. CDR3 DNA: TGCGCCAGCAGCTGGGGAGGGGACCACACCGGGGAGCTGTTTTTT. Protein sequence: CASSWGGDHTGELFF.

In its sample, this clonotype was seen many times. V usage is TRBV7-8 and J usage is TRBJ2-1, with D perhaps TRBD1 (6 bases). Trimming took off 7 bases at V and 7 bases at J, with 20 bases between the two ends. This CDR3 has 15 residues. Germline V CDR1 and CDR2: SGHVS, FQNEAQ. The CDR3 region is CASNTGRGGRNEQFF. In DNA form, the CDR3 reads TGTGCCAGCAACACCGGCAGGGGTGGTCGGAATGAGCAGTTCTTC.

This clonotype was seen at least ten times. The rearrangement links TRBV28 to TRBJ1-2; D might be TRBD1 (5 bases). Germline values: CDR1 MDHEN, CDR2 SYDVKM. This CDR3 is 16 amino acids long. V was trimmed by 7 bases and J by 0 bases, leaving 18 bases between them. The CDR3 here is CASTKRQPIANYGYTF. CDR3 coding DNA: TGTGCCAGCACCAAGAGACAGCCTATAGCTAACTATGGCTACACCTTC.